This T cell receptor beta chain was identified in a study of blood T cell repertoires in COVID-19. About the study: PBMCs, B-cell-depleted T cells, or T cells provided the cDNA or gDNA that made up the material.

Researchers sorted participants into cohorts using their self-reported clinical history. Methods used by the authors: Estimated nucleated cell counts came from reference gene primer amplification. Assay: immunoSEQ multiplex PCR; the TCRdb copy retains only in-frame clones and omits some. V, J and clone size are taken as reported in that table, and D and trimming were inferred from the DNA itself. The sample has approximately 310,000 clones, around 85% seen once; the top ten hold 1.5% to 2%. Germline V gene lookup returns CDR1 LNHDA and CDR2 SQIVND (reference sequence). This CDR3 comprises 14 residues. Trimming took 3 bases from V and 2 from J, leaving 11 bases between them.

The chain employs TRBV19 and TRBJ2-7; D may be TRBD1 (5 bases). What was sequenced was PBMCs or T cells enriched from blood (not recorded which). This TCR came from a woman aged 30 to 39 who had been exposed to COVID-19. CDR3 region: CASSIPGYAYEQYF. CDR3 DNA sequence: TGTGCCAGTAGTATCCCAGGGTATGCCTACGAGCAGTACTTC.